A selection of T cell receptor beta chains follows, all from one sample in a study of blood T cell repertoires in COVID-19. Produced via immunoSEQ multiplex PCR; TCRdb's table is partial and in-frame only. The repertoire holds 200,000 to 250,000 clones, about 94% seen once, with over 0.75% in the top ten. Specimen: peripheral blood. The receptors were gathered from a man aged 55 to 70 with COVID-19, enrolled during active disease. The CDR3 runs from the conserved cysteine through the conserved F or W. The D gene is left open where the match is weak. Clone size is given for some rows only: seen once, a few or many times, or a class if the clone is expanded.

d_call	clone_size	j_call	v_call	cdr3_nt	cdr3_aa
TRBD2	-	TRBJ2-2	TRBV5-1	TGCGCCAGCAGCTTGCTAGCGGGAGGGGACGGGGAGCTGTTTTTT	CASSLLAGGDGELFF
-	once	TRBJ1-2	TRBV12-5	TGTGCTAGTGGTTTGGTACCCCCAGGGGCCAACTATGGCTACACCTTC	CASGLVPPGANYGYTF
-	-	TRBJ1-1	TRBV5-1	TGCGCCAGCAGCGCTGTTGAAGGGGTGAACACTGAAGCTTTCTTT	CASSAVEGVNTEAFF
-	-	TRBJ2-5	TRBV10-3	TGTGCCATCAGTGAGTCGTCGGAGACCCAGTACTTC	CAISESSETQYF
TRBD2	-	TRBJ2-7	TRBV18	TGTGCCAGCTCACCCCCGGGACTAGCGGGGGGGGACTACGAGCAGTACTTC	CASSPPGLAGGDYEQYF
TRBD1	-	TRBJ1-2	TRBV7-8	TGTGCCAGCACCCCGCGACAGGGATGGAACTATGGCTACACCTTC	CASTPRQGWNYGYTF
-	-	TRBJ2-5	TRBV5-4	TGTGCCAGCAGCTTGATTAGCCGTGGAGAGACCCAGTACTTC	CASSLISRGETQYF
TRBD2	-	TRBJ2-1	TRBV11-3	TGTGCCAGCAGCTTTATTAGCGGGGCCTCCTACAATGAGCAGTTCTTC	CASSFISGASYNEQFF
TRBD2	-	TRBJ2-1	TRBV25-1	TGTGCCAGCAGCCTCGGGGGGTCCGGGGACAATGAGCAGTTCTTC	CASSLGGSGDNEQFF
-	-	TRBJ2-7	TRBV5-5	TGTGCCAGCAGCTCACAGGGATCCTACGAGCAGTACTTC	CASSSQGSYEQYF
-	-	TRBJ2-7	TRBV10-3	TGTGCCACCGCGGCGGGGTCCGAAAGCGAGCAGTACTTC	CATAAGSESEQYF
TRBD2	-	TRBJ2-1	TRBV6-6	TGTGCCAGCAGTTACTCTAGCGGGAGTTACAATGAGCAGTTCTTC	CASSYSSGSYNEQFF